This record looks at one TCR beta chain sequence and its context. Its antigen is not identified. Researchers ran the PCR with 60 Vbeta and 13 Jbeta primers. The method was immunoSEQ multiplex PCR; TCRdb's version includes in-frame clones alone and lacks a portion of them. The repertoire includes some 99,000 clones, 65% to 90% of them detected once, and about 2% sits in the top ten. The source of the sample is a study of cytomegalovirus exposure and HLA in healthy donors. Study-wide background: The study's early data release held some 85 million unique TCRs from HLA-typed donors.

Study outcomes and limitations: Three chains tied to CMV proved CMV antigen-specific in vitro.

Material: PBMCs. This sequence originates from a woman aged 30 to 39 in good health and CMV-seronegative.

The CDR3 DNA reads TGTGCCAGCAGTTTATTGGGCGTGCGTGCAGGTCCCAATGAGCAGTTCTTC. Translating it yields CASSLLGVRAGPNEQFF. This rearrangement joins TRBV27 to TRBJ2-1; D is unclear. Germline lookup yields CDR1 MNHEY and CDR2 SMNVEV (reference sequence). The CDR3 runs to 17 residues. Trimming took 1 base from V and 6 from J, leaving 19 bases between them.